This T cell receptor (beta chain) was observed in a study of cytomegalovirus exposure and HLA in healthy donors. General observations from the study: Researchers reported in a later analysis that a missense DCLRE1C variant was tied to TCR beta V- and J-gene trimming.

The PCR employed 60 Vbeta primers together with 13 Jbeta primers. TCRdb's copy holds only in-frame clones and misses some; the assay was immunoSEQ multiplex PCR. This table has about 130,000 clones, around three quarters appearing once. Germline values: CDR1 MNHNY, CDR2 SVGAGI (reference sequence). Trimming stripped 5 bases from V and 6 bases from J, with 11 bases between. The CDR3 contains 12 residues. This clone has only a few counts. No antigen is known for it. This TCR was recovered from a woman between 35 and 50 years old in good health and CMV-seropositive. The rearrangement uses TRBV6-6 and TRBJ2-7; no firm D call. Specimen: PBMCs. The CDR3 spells CASSTDISEQYF. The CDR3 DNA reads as TGTGCCAGCAGTACCGACATTAGCGAGCAGTACTTC.